These 24 T cell receptor beta chains share one sample of origin, sequenced in a study of identifying expanded T cells in peripheral blood. The repertoire was sequenced with immunoSEQ multiplex PCR; TCRdb's copy has only in-frame clones and lacks some. The data show under 110,000 clones, approximately 88% seen once. Sequenced material: blood. These receptors were taken from a person aged 18 to 70 in good health.

The V and J genes are TRBV29-1 and TRBJ1-5; tentatively, D is TRBD1 (5 bases). This CDR3 region has 12 residues. The V gene lost 6 bases and the J gene lost 2 bases, with 8 bases spanning the gap. CDR1 SQVTM and CDR2 ANQGSEA come from the germline V gene. CDR3 in amino acids: CSVGGGNQPQHF. CDR3 DNA: TGCAGCGTGGGGGGAGGCAATCAGCCCCAGCATTTT.

The V call is TRBV4-3, the J call TRBJ1-1, with unresolved D. In germline, CDR1 is LGHNA, CDR2 YSLEER. The V end was cut by 0 bases, the J end by 1 base, with 3 bases between. The CDR3 consists of 13 residues. Here the CDR3 DNA reads TGCGCCAGCAGCCAAGACAGGAACACTGAAGCTTTCTTT. Its translation is CASSQDRNTEAFF.

In DNA form, the CDR3 reads TGTGCCACCAGCGCTTTGGTGACGGGGGCCAAGGGGGAGTACTTC. Translated: CATSALVTGAKGEYF. V gene TRBV15 combines with J gene TRBJ2-7; D possibly uses TRBD1 or TRBD2 (6 bases each). Germline V gives CDR1 LNHNV, CDR2 YYDKDF (reference sequence). V was trimmed by 5 bases and J by 11 bases, leaving 25 bases between them. The CDR3 is made up of 15 amino acids.

The chain has TRBV5-4 and TRBJ2-3; tentatively, D is TRBD2 (7 bases). Germline CDR1 is SGHNT and CDR2 is YYREEE (reference sequence). CDR3 length: 15 amino acids. The V gene lost 4 bases and the J gene lost 2 bases, with 14 bases spanning the gap. The DNA for the CDR3 is TGTGCCAGCAGCCGGAGGGGGGGGAACACAGATACGCAGTATTTT. It is translated as CASSRRGGNTDTQYF.

The chain employs TRBV11-2 and TRBJ2-1; 9 bases map to TRBD2. V was clipped by 3 bases and J by 7 bases; unmatched bases: 13. Germline CDR1 SGHAT, CDR2 FQNNGV. The CDR3 loop spans 17 amino acids. DNA for the CDR3: TGTGCCAGCAGCTTTTCCTTTACCCAGACTAGCGGTAATGAGCAGTTCTTC. Translated: CASSFSFTQTSGNEQFF.

About this clone itself: An end of the junction does not agree with germline; a read error may underlie this. This CDR3 is also generated by other DNA sequences in the sample. The genes are TRBV5-4 and TRBJ2-7; D perhaps matches TRBD1 (5 bases). There are 13 residues in the CDR3. Germline CDR1 SGHNT, CDR2 YYREEE (reference sequence). The CDR3 nucleotides read TGTGCCAGTAGCTCCCGACAGCCCTACGAGCAGTACTTC. As protein: CASSSRQPYEQYF.

The rearrangement links TRBV6-5 to TRBJ2-4; possibly TRBD2 for D (6 bases). The V and J ends lost 4 bases and 8 bases respectively, with 21 bases between them. Looked up from germline, CDR1 is MNHEY and CDR2 is SVGAGI. The CDR3 contains 16 residues. The CDR3 DNA follows: TGTGCCAGCAGTTCCCTTCCCTCGGTGGGACTGCACATTCAGTACTTC. It encodes CASSSLPSVGLHIQYF.

The genes are TRBV20-1 and TRBJ1-2, with D unresolved. Germline-derived CDR1 and CDR2 are DFQATT and SNEGSKA (reference sequence). CDR3 length: 10 amino acids. Between the trimmed V and J ends, which lost 0 bases and 7 bases, there was a span of 3 bases. The CDR3 loop is CSARDGGYTF. The CDR3 region has the DNA TGCAGTGCTAGAGATGGTGGCTACACCTTC.

CDR3 region: CASSSGDRVEVEAFF. The CDR3 DNA follows: TGTGCCAGCAGCTCTGGGGACAGGGTGGAGGTTGAAGCTTTCTTT. The chain couples TRBV7-9 to TRBJ1-1; TRBD1 matches at 9 bases. V was pared by 4 bases and J by 7 bases, with 10 bases of the junction left unmatched. The CDR3 sequence is 15 residues long. Per the germline V gene, CDR1 is SEHNR and CDR2 is FQNEAQ (reference sequence).

The V gene is TRBV4-1, the J gene TRBJ2-7, with a tentative D call TRBD2 (6 bases). Deletions cut 4 bases from V and 2 bases from J, with 9 bases between. CDR1 MGHRA and CDR2 YSYEKL come from the germline V gene. The CDR3 sequence is 13 residues long. This CDR3 reads CASSLGGPYEQYF. CDR3 nucleotide sequence: TGCGCCAGCAGCCTCGGGGGACCCTACGAGCAGTACTTC.

This clone was found a few times. V and J are TRBV6-5 and TRBJ1-1; TRBD1 matches 10 bases. Germline V gene data show CDR1 as MNHEY and CDR2 as SVGAGI. The CDR3 runs 16 residues. V shed 2 bases, J shed 5 bases, and the junction held 8 bases outside the gene matches. CDR3 protein: CASSYVRTGGFTEAFF. CDR3 bases: TGTGCCAGCAGTTACGTCCGGACAGGGGGATTTACTGAAGCTTTCTTT.

The genes are TRBV19 and TRBJ1-6; D gene ambiguous. Trimming stripped 6 bases from V and 0 bases from J, with 15 bases between. The CDR3 is made up of 17 amino acids. Germline lookup yields CDR1 LNHDA and CDR2 SQIVND (reference sequence). The CDR3 loop reads CASSPTAVSSYNSPLHF. CDR3 bases: TGTGCCAGTAGCCCCACGGCTGTTAGCTCCTATAATTCACCCCTCCACTTT.

The chain uses TRBV28 and TRBJ1-1; D remains ambiguous. The ends were cut back, 2 bases at V and 1 base at J, with 11 bases in the middle. The CDR3 has 15 amino acids. Germline V lookup: CDR1 MDHEN, CDR2 SYDVKM. Written as DNA, the CDR3 is TGTGCCAGCAGTTTAATTTCGGTCAAGAACACTGAAGCTTTCTTT. Residues: CASSLISVKNTEAFF.

V gene TRBV13 combines with J gene TRBJ2-2, with D uncertain. Between the trimmed V and J ends, which lost 2 bases and 6 bases, there was a span of 1 base. Germline CDR1 and CDR2: PRHDT and FYEKMQ (reference sequence). The CDR3 runs to 11 residues. The CDR3 DNA is TGTGCCAGCAGCTTATCCGGGGAGCTGTTTTTT. Protein product: CASSLSGELFF.

The chain carries TRBV7-2 and TRBJ2-1; no reliable D call. The V gene lost 2 bases and the J gene lost 8 bases, with 4 bases spanning the gap. The CDR3 runs to 11 residues. CDR1 SGHTA and CDR2 FQGNSA come from the germline V gene. The CDR3 spells CASSLFYEQFF. CDR3 nucleotide sequence: TGTGCCAGCAGCTTATTTTATGAGCAGTTCTTC.

The J gene is TRBJ2-7, the V gene TRBV10-3; possibly TRBD1 or TRBD2 for D (6 bases each). The V and J ends lost 3 bases and 6 bases respectively, with 24 bases between them. CDR1 ENHRY and CDR2 SYGVKD come from the germline V gene. The CDR3 runs to 17 residues. CDR3 DNA: TGTGCCATCAGTGATCCCGCGGGGAGAGGGGGAAGGGCCGAGCAGTACTTC. This sequence encodes CAISDPAGRGGRAEQYF.

The rearrangement links TRBV6-1 to TRBJ1-2; 9 positions match TRBD1. The CDR3 sequence is 14 residues long. J gave up 2 bases and V 4 bases, and 2 bases lay outside the gene matches. Per the germline V gene, CDR1 is MNHNS and CDR2 is SASEGT. The CDR3 DNA reads TGTGCCAGCAGTGCCACAGGGGGCAACTATGGCTACACCTTC. This encodes CASSATGGNYGYTF.

The V call is TRBV2, the J call TRBJ2-7; D is possibly TRBD1 or TRBD2 (5 bases each). Deletions cut 6 bases from V and 2 bases from J, with 8 bases between. Germline lookup yields CDR1 SNHLY and CDR2 FYNNEI. The CDR3 contains 12 residues. The DNA of the CDR3 is TGTGCCAGCAGGGGGGAGACCTACGAGCAGTACTTC. Protein product: CASRGETYEQYF.

In DNA form, the CDR3 reads TGTGCCAGCAGCCAGGGAACTAACGCTGAGCAGTTCTTC. Amino acid sequence: CASSQGTNAEQFF. The chain couples TRBV11-2 to TRBJ2-1; D may be TRBD1 (5 bases). CDR1 is SGHAT, CDR2 FQNNGV, per germline. There are 13 residues in the CDR3. V was cut by 5 bases and J by 9 bases, with 14 bases left in between.

This clone occurred once. The rearrangement joins TRBV23-1 to TRBJ1-2, with D perhaps TRBD1 (6 bases). TRBV23-1 is placed among ORFs of uncertain function. The CDR3 extends over 16 amino acids. V gave up 3 bases and J gave up 1 base, with 15 bases separating them. For the CDR3, the DNA is TGCGCCAGCAGTCATAACATGGGACATCATAACTATGGCTACACCTTC. Its translation is CASSHNMGHHNYGYTF.

The chain joins TRBV4-1 to TRBJ1-5; 7 positions agree with TRBD1. The CDR3 is made up of 14 amino acids. Looked up from germline, CDR1 is MGHRA and CDR2 is YSYEKL. The ends lost 6 bases at V and 5 bases at J; junction bases unmatched: 7. The CDR3 protein is CASSNTGAHQPQHF. The CDR3 DNA is TGCGCCAGCAGTAATACAGGGGCCCATCAGCCCCAGCATTTT.

J is TRBJ1-2 and V is TRBV5-6; no definite D call. Germline assignment: CDR1 SGHDT and CDR2 YYEEEE. CDR3 length: 12 residues. Trimming took off 1 base at V and 8 bases at J, with 9 bases between the two ends. In DNA form, the CDR3 reads TGTGCCAGCAGCTTGACAGAATGGGGCTACACCTTC. Amino acid sequence: CASSLTEWGYTF.

The V gene is TRBV10-3, the J gene TRBJ2-7; D is ambiguous. Trimming removed 4 bases from V and 2 bases from J, with 9 bases in between. The CDR3 runs 13 residues. CDR1 and CDR2 from the germline V gene are ENHRY and SYGVKD. CDR3 in amino acids: CAISVVGAYEQYF. The CDR3 DNA sequence: TGTGCCATCAGTGTCGTCGGAGCCTACGAGCAGTACTTC.

The genes are TRBV28 and TRBJ2-7; tentatively, D is TRBD1 (6 bases). V lost 7 bases to trimming and J lost 0 bases, with 10 bases between them. The CDR3 covers 13 residues. Germline lookup yields CDR1 MDHEN and CDR2 SYDVKM. As DNA, the CDR3 is TGTGCCAGCACCGGACAGACCTCCTACGAGCAGTACTTC. Protein product: CASTGQTSYEQYF.